This section outlines one T cell receptor (beta chain) sequence together with its context. The source of the sample is a study of blood T cell repertoires in COVID-19. Categorization into cohorts depended on clinical history that participants reported. In the original analysis: Amplification of reference gene primers provided the estimated nucleated cell counts. The protocol was immunoSEQ multiplex PCR, while the TCRdb copy is restricted to in-frame clones and leaves out a portion. The DNA gave D and trimming, while V, J and clone size come from that table. In the table there are under 500,000 clones, approximately 92% of which are singletons. Source material: PBMCs or T cells enriched from blood (not recorded which). This TCR derives from a man younger than 40 who had recovered from COVID-19.

The CDR3 region is CASSLSLYSTNTGELFF. The CDR3 DNA sequence: TGTGCCAGCAGCTTAAGCTTGTACAGCACGAACACCGGGGAGCTGTTTTTT. The chain links TRBV7-8 to TRBJ2-2; D remains unclear. Germline CDR1 is SGHVS and CDR2 is FQNEAQ. This CDR3 contains 17 residues. V was pared by 2 bases and J by 0 bases, with 13 bases between.